Here is one T cell receptor beta chain with its context. This entry is derived from a study of blood T cell repertoires in COVID-19. For the study at large: PBMCs, B-cell-depleted T cells, or T cells were the source of the cDNA or gDNA that made up the material.

There are 11 residues in the CDR3. The germline V gene has CDR1 GTSNPN and CDR2 SVGIG (reference sequence). V was trimmed by 4 bases and J by 1 base, leaving 4 bases between them. As originally analysed: The authors estimated nucleated cell counts from reference gene primer amplification. Profiling relied on immunoSEQ multiplex PCR, and the TCRdb table lists in-frame clones only, not all of them. The V and J calls and clone size are taken from that table; D and trimming were inferred from the DNA. Among roughly 180,000 clones listed, around four fifths were seen once. The sequence came from a middle-aged man who had recovered from COVID-19. The rearrangement uses TRBV30 and TRBJ1-1; unclear D gene. Source material: peripheral blood. CDR3 coding DNA: TGTGCCTGGAAGCCGAACACTGAAGCTTTCTTT. This translates into CAWKPNTEAFF.